These 24 T cell receptor beta chains share one sample of origin, sequenced in a study of T cell changes during pregnancy in multiple sclerosis. Clones were read by immunoSEQ multiplex PCR, and TCRdb kept only the in-frame ones, dropping some. The table lists about 69,000 clones, 80% to 95% of them singletons. This material consisted of peripheral blood, taken in the third trimester of pregnancy. The source of these receptors is a female donor in good health, enrolled as a control in a pregnancy study.

This sequence joins TRBV25-1 and TRBJ2-7, with D possibly TRBD1 on 5 matching bases. The CDR3 has 12 residues. Germline V gene lookup returns CDR1 MGHDK and CDR2 SYGVNS. Trimming pared 1 base from V and 6 bases from J, leaving 7 bases between. The CDR3, as DNA: TGTGCCAGCAGTGAATCAGGGATCGAGCAGTACTTC. It encodes CASSESGIEQYF.

This chain uses TRBV2 with TRBJ2-7, with D perhaps TRBD2 (6 bases). CDR1 and CDR2 (germline): SNHLY, FYNNEI. Trimming took 4 bases from V and 7 from J, leaving 14 bases between them. This CDR3 has 13 amino acids. CDR3 sequence (DNA): TGTGCCAGCAGTGTAGGCGGGGTGGGGGAGCAGTACTTC. Protein product: CASSVGGVGEQYF.

The genes are TRBV6-5 and TRBJ1-1; D gene ambiguous. Germline CDR1 is MNHEY and CDR2 is SVGAGI. The CDR3 spans 13 residues. V was shortened by 2 bases and J by 4 bases, with 8 bases between the two germline ends. CDR3 DNA sequence: TGTGCCAGCAGTTACGAGGGCGGCACTGAAGCTTTCTTT. Translation gives CASSYEGGTEAFF.

The chain couples TRBV2 to TRBJ2-7; 9 bases map to TRBD2. After removal of 4 bases from V and 1 base from J, the junction contained 5 bases not matched to a gene. This CDR3 comprises 15 residues. Germline V CDR1 and CDR2: SNHLY, FYNNEI. CDR3 DNA sequence: TGTGCCAGCAGTGTTCCTCTAGCGGGATCCTACGAGCAGTACTTC. It specifies CASSVPLAGSYEQYF.

This rearrangement joins TRBV11-2 to TRBJ2-3; D possibly corresponds to TRBD1 (7 bases). The V gene lost 0 bases and the J gene lost 4 bases, with 17 bases spanning the gap. This CDR3 has 17 amino acids. From germline, CDR1 is SGHAT and CDR2 FQNNGV. CDR3 bases: TGTGCCAGCAGCTTAGATCCAGGGGGGCTCGGTGCAGATACGCAGTATTTT. Translating gives CASSLDPGGLGADTQYF.

The chain is built from TRBV2 and TRBJ2-2; 11 bases map to TRBD1. Trimming at V came to 5 bases and at J to 5 bases, leaving 4 bases not matched to a gene. The CDR3 runs to 15 residues. Germline values: CDR1 SNHLY, CDR2 FYNNEI. For the CDR3, the DNA is TGTGCCAGCAGTTGGGACAGGGGGGGTACCGGGGAGCTGTTTTTT. Translation gives CASSWDRGGTGELFF.

This clone was observed once. The chain couples TRBV15 to TRBJ2-7; 9 bases fit TRBD2. CDR3 length: 15 residues. Germline V gene sequence: CDR1 LNHNV, CDR2 YYDKDF (reference sequence). J lost 4 bases, V lost 3 bases, and 7 bases had no gene match. For the CDR3, the DNA is TGTGCCACCAGCAGTCCGGCTAGCGGGGATTACGAGCAGTACTTC. Its translation: CATSSPASGDYEQYF.

This chain connects TRBV10-1 to TRBJ2-1; a possible D gene is TRBD1 (6 bases). Trimming pared 7 bases from V and 5 bases from J, leaving 6 bases between. The CDR3 covers 11 residues. The germline CDR1 and CDR2 sequences are WNHNN and SYGVQD (reference sequence). Here the CDR3 reads CASNRDNEQFF. CDR3 nucleotide sequence: TGCGCCAGCAACAGGGACAATGAGCAGTTCTTC.

The J gene is TRBJ2-5, the V gene TRBV9, with TRBD2 matching 7 bases. The CDR3 length is 16 residues. The germline CDR1 and CDR2 sequences are SGDLS and YYNGEE. V lost 0 bases and J lost 2; bases outside the gene matches: 7. This CDR3 is CASSVAASSGQETQYF. CDR3 bases: TGTGCCAGCAGCGTAGCGGCGTCTAGCGGACAAGAGACCCAGTACTTC.

This clone was seen a few times. The rearrangement joins TRBV2 to TRBJ2-5; TRBD1 agrees at 9 bases. Trimming took 6 bases from V and 0 from J; bases not matched to a gene: 8. There are 16 residues in the CDR3. Germline values: CDR1 SNHLY, CDR2 FYNNEI. The CDR3 bases are TGTGCCAGCAGAGGACAGGGGCCCGCGTACCAAGAGACCCAGTACTTC. This encodes CASRGQGPAYQETQYF.

This clone showed up just a few times. The V gene is TRBV9, the J gene TRBJ1-1; D not certain. This CDR3 contains 13 residues. Trimming took off 0 bases at V and 4 bases at J, with 7 bases between the two ends. CDR1 and CDR2 from the germline V gene are SGDLS and YYNGEE. The CDR3 loop is CASSVAPLTEAFF. The CDR3 coding sequence is TGTGCCAGCAGCGTAGCCCCCCTCACTGAAGCTTTCTTT.

A single count supports this clone. The chain links TRBV2 to TRBJ1-5, with no clear D. Germline loops: CDR1 SNHLY, CDR2 FYNNEI. The CDR3 is 12 residues long. V lost 6 bases, J lost 7 bases, and 10 bases lay in between. The CDR3 here is CASRVASQPQHF. CDR3 in DNA: TGTGCCAGCAGGGTAGCTTCCCAGCCCCAGCATTTT.

This rearrangement joins TRBV9 to TRBJ1-3, with 11 nucleotides matching TRBD1. The CDR3 loop spans 16 amino acids. Looked up from germline, CDR1 is SGDLS and CDR2 is YYNGEE. The trim removed 4 bases at V and 3 bases at J, leaving 6 bases unmatched. DNA of the CDR3: TGTGCCAGCAGCACAGGGACAGGGGGAGTTGGAAACACCATATATTTT. Translated: CASSTGTGGVGNTIYF.

This chain joins TRBV27 and TRBJ1-1; a possible D gene is TRBD1 (6 bases). The CDR3 spans 17 residues. V lost 5 bases, J lost 3 bases, and 22 bases lay in between. Germline V CDR1 and CDR2: MNHEY, SMNVEV (reference sequence). Written as DNA, the CDR3 is TGTGCCAGCAGTATAATTGCCCCACAGGGTAGGGACACTGAAGCTTTCTTT. Its translation is CASSIIAPQGRDTEAFF.

V and J are TRBV30 and TRBJ1-2; D call uncertain. Germline CDR1 GTSNPN, CDR2 SVGIG (reference sequence). The CDR3 is 13 residues long. V was pared by 6 bases and J by 4 bases, with 15 bases between. The CDR3 here is CACLGRLGYGYTF. For the CDR3, the DNA is TGTGCCTGTTTGGGCCGATTGGGCTATGGCTACACCTTC.

This clone was counted between two and nine times. This sequence joins TRBV7-2 and TRBJ2-5; TRBD1 is a possible D gene (5 bases). This CDR3 region has 13 residues. The V end lost 5 bases, the J end lost 7 bases, and 14 bases lay between the germline ends. Germline CDR1 and CDR2: SGHTA and FQGNSA. CDR3 protein: CASSLDLTGTQYF. The DNA of the CDR3 is TGTGCCAGCAGCCTCGACCTAACAGGGACCCAGTACTTC.

CDR3 DNA sequence: TGCGCCAGCAGCTTGGGGGACAGGGCTGGCACTGAAGCTTTCTTT. Translating gives CASSLGDRAGTEAFF. The chain combines TRBV5-1 with TRBJ1-1, with 9 bases fitting TRBD1. After removal of 0 bases from V and 4 bases from J, the junction contained 4 bases not matched to a gene. Germline V gene lookup returns CDR1 SGHRS and CDR2 YFSETQ. The CDR3 runs to 15 residues.

The rearrangement links TRBV12-2 to TRBJ1-2; the table's TRBD1 call for D was not verified on the DNA. TRBV12-2 is deemed a pseudogene. The CDR3 totals 16 residues. The CDR3 sequence is CASRLILGQVNYGYTF. The CDR3 nucleotides are TGTGCAAGTCGCTTAATCTTGGGACAGGTTAACTATGGCTACACCTTC.

This chain links TRBV18 with TRBJ1-3; D possibly corresponds to TRBD1 (6 bases). The CDR3 consists of 17 residues. V was shortened by 3 bases and J by 0 bases, with 15 bases between the two germline ends. CDR1 and CDR2 from the germline V gene are KGHSH and LQKENI. CDR3: CASSPLGGAYSGNTIYF. The CDR3 DNA reads TGTGCCAGCTCACCCTTAGGGGGAGCCTACTCTGGAAACACCATATATTTT.

J is TRBJ2-1 and V is TRBV7-2; 9 positions agree with TRBD1. V was clipped by 1 base and J by 8 bases; unmatched bases: 6. This CDR3 is 15 amino acids long. Per germline, CDR1 SGHTA and CDR2 FQGNSA. The CDR3 DNA sequence: TGTGCCAGCAGCTTAGAGGGACAGGGTTGGTATGAGCAGTTCTTC. Its translation is CASSLEGQGWYEQFF. The variable domain in full, completed from reference TRBV7-2 and TRBJ2-1, reads GAGVSQSPSNKVTEKGKDVELRCDPISGHTALYWYRQSLGQGLEFLIYFQGNSAPDKSGLPSDRFSAERTGGSVSTLTIQRTQQEDSAVYLCASSLEGQGWYEQFFGPGTRLTVL.

The chain carries TRBV6-5 and TRBJ2-7; maybe TRBD1 (6 bases). From germline, CDR1 is MNHEY and CDR2 SVGAGI. This CDR3 spans 13 amino acids. Trimming shortened V by 5 bases and J by 5 bases, and 13 bases separated the two germline ends. The CDR3 loop reads CASSRRTADEQYF. The CDR3 DNA reads TGTGCCAGCAGTAGGAGGACAGCAGACGAGCAGTACTTC.

The CDR3, as DNA: TGTGCCAGCTCAACAACCGGGACTAGGGGCGAGCAGTACTTC. Translation: CASSTTGTRGEQYF. The genes are TRBV18 and TRBJ2-7; 8 nucleotides line up with TRBD2. The V gene's germline CDR1 is KGHSH and CDR2 LQKENI. The junction had 9 bases not matched to a gene; V was cut back by 5 bases and J by 6 bases. CDR3 size: 14 residues.

This clone was seen a single time. This chain connects TRBV4-2 to TRBJ2-3; 15 bases align to TRBD2. CDR1 and CDR2 from the germline V gene are LGHNA and YNFKEQ. Germline trimming cut 3 bases from V and 0 bases from J; bases unmatched to any gene: 13. This CDR3 spans 21 amino acids. The CDR3 region is CASSHDGTGLAGGSSTDTQYF. Written as DNA, the CDR3 is TGTGCCAGCAGCCACGACGGCACGGGACTAGCGGGGGGCTCTAGCACAGATACGCAGTATTTT.

This chain uses TRBV5-6 with TRBJ1-1; D may be TRBD1 (6 bases). With 4 bases removed from V and 7 bases from J, the gap between germline ends came to 26 bases. Germline-derived CDR1 and CDR2 are SGHDT and YYEEEE. The CDR3 consists of 17 residues. The DNA for the CDR3 is TGTGCCAGCAGCCGTATTCGCCGGATCTACAGGGCTGTTGAAGCTTTCTTT. This codes for CASSRIRRIYRAVEAFF.